This T cell receptor beta chain was recovered during a study of T-cell reconstitution after alpha-beta-depleted transplantation in children. Study results and limitations: Newly made T cells mostly supplied T-cell counts and diversity one year after transplant. After transplant, at about two months, alpha-beta T cells were reportedly derived from several hundred expanded graft clones.

The library targeted TCRbeta and was prepared with unique molecular identifiers. MiXCR, run by TCRdb on the PCR reads, gives a single entry per CDR3 protein. The sample yields 200,000 to 300,000 distinct CDR3 sequences, under 30% seen once. The CDR3 consists of 10 residues. The V gene's germline CDR1 is SQVTM and CDR2 ANQGSEA. V lost 7 bases and J 5 bases, leaving 7 bases between the germline ends. About this clonotype: Its antigen is undetermined.

Sequenced here: PBMCs, sampled before TCRalphabeta/CD19-depleted stem cell transplant. The chain combines TRBV29-1 with TRBJ2-3; no clear D gene. The TCR originated in a girl between 2 and 10 years old with Fanconi anemia, due to receive a stem cell transplant. CDR3: CSGRLDTQYF. CDR3 nucleotide sequence: TGCAGCGGCAGACTAGATACGCAGTATTTT.